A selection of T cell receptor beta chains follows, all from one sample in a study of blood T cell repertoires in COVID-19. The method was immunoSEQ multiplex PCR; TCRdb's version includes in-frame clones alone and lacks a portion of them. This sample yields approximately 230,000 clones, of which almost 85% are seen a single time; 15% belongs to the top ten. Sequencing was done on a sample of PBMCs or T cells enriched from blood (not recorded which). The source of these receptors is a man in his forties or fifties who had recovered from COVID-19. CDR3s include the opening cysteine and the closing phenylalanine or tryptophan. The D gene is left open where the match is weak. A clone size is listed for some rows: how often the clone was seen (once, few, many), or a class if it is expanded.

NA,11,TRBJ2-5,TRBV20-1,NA,TGCAGTGCTAGGGAGCGAGAGACCCAGTACTTC,CSARERETQYF
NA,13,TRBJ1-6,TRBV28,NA,TGTGCCAGCAGCGAGCGGGGAGGGTCACCCCTCCACTTT,CASSERGGSPLHF
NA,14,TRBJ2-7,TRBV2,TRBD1,TGTGCCAGCAGCCGAGACAGGGGAATGGGCGAGCAGTACTTC,CASSRDRGMGEQYF
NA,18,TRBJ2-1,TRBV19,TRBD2,TGTGCCAGTAGTATGTTGGAAGTAGCGGGGGGGCTATACAATGAGCAGTTCTTC,CASSMLEVAGGLYNEQFF
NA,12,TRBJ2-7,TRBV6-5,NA,TGTGCCAGCAGCGCCCAAACAACCGAGCAGTACTTC,CASSAQTTEQYF
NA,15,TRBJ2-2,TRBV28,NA,TGTGCCAGCAGTCGGCCCAGGGTCGTAATCGGGGAGCTGTTTTTT,CASSRPRVVIGELFF
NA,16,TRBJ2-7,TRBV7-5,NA,TGTGTCAGAAGCTCCTCGTGCGGCGGGACAGACTACGAGCAGTACTTC,CVRSSSCGGTDYEQYF
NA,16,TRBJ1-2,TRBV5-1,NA,TGCGCCAGCAGCTTGGGTACAGGCCGTACTGACTATGGCTACACCTTC,CASSLGTGRTDYGYTF
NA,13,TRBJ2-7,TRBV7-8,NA,TGTGCCAGCAGCTTAGTCGGGGGCTACGAGCAGTACTTC,CASSLVGGYEQYF
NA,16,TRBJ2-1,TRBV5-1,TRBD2,TGCGCCAGCAACTTGGCGGGGGGGACGCTTAACAATGAGCAGTTCTTC,CASNLAGGTLNNEQFF
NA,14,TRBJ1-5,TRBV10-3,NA,TGTGCCATCAGTGAAGGCGGGGGCAATCAGCCCCAGCATTTT,CAISEGGGNQPQHF
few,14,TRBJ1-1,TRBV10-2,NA,TGCGCCAGCAGTGACCGGCCCGGGGACACTGAAGCTTTCTTT,CASSDRPGDTEAFF
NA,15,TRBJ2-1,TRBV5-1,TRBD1,TGCGCCAGCAGTTCCACAGGGGGATCCTACAATGAGCAGTTCTTC,CASSSTGGSYNEQFF
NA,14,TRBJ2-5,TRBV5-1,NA,TGCGCCAGCAGCTTGGTGACAGATCAAGAGACCCAGTACTTC,CASSLVTDQETQYF
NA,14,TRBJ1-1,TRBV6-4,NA,TGTGCCAGCAGTGCGGACAGATTGGGGACTGAAGCTTTCTTT,CASSADRLGTEAFF
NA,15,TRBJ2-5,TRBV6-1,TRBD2,TGTGCCAGCAGTGAATGGCCTAGCGGGGTGGAGACCCAGTACTTC,CASSEWPSGVETQYF
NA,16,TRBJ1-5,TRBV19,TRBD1,TGTGCCAGTAGTATTGCGGGACAGGGCTACGGTCAGCCCCAGCATTTT,CASSIAGQGYGQPQHF
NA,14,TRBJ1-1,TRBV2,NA,TGTGCCAGCAGTGAAGCGCAGTTGACGGGTGAAGCTTTCTTT,CASSEAQLTGEAFF
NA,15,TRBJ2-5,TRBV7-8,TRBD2,TGTGCCAGCAGCCCAGGACTAGCCGTTTGGGAGACCCAGTACTTC,CASSPGLAVWETQYF
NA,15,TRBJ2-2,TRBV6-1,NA,TGTGCCAGCAGTCCGCCGGACACTGGCACCGGGGAGCTGTTTTTT,CASSPPDTGTGELFF
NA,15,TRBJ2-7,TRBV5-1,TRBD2,TGCGCCAGCAGCTTGCGTCCGGGGGGCTCCTACGAGCAGTACTTC,CASSLRPGGSYEQYF
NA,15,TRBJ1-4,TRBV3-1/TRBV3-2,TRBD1,TGTGCCAGCAGTTACCGGACAGGGGAGGCTGAAAAACTGTTTTTT,CASSYRTGEAEKLFF
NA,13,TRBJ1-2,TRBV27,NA,TGTGCCAGCAGTCCACGGGACACACGGGGCTACACCTTC,CASSPRDTRGYTF
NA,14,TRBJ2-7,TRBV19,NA,TGTGCCAGTAGTATAGGGAGAGGCTCCTACGAGCAGTACTTC,CASSIGRGSYEQYF
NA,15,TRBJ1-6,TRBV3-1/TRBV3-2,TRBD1,TGTGCCAGCAGCCAAGGGGACAGAATGAATTCACCCCTCCACTTT,CASSQGDRMNSPLHF
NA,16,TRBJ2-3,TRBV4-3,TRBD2,TGCGCCAGCAGCCAAGGACTAGCTGGGGGTACAGATACGCAGTATTTT,CASSQGLAGGTDTQYF
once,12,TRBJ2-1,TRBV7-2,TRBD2,TGTGCCAGCAGCCCCGCCGGGACTAGCTTGTTCTTC,CASSPAGTSLFF
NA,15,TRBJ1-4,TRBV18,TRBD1,TGTGCCAGCTCACCACGGACAGGGAAAGATGAAAAACTGTTTTTT,CASSPRTGKDEKLFF
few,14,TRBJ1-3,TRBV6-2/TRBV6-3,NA,TGTGCCAGCCGCCCCGAGGGCTCTGGAAACACCATATATTTT,CASRPEGSGNTIYF
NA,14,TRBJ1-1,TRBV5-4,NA,TGTGCCAGCAGCTTTCAGGGGTTGAACACTGAAGCTTTCTTT,CASSFQGLNTEAFF
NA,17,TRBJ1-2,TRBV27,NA,TGTGCCAGCAGTTTTGTGCGGCAGAACAGGGAAGTTAAAGGCTACACCTTC,CASSFVRQNREVKGYTF
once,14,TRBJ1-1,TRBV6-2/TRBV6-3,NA,TGTGCCAGCAGTTTCTTTGCGGGGGCCACTGAAGCTTTCTTT,CASSFFAGATEAFF
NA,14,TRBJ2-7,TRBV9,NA,TGTGCCAGCAGCGTATACCCGGGAACGGGCGAGCAGTACTTC,CASSVYPGTGEQYF
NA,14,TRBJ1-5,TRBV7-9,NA,TGTGCCAGCAGCTTAGGGGACACCTATCAGCCCCAGCATTTT,CASSLGDTYQPQHF
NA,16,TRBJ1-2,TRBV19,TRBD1,TGTGCCAGTAGGAGACCCGGGACAGATGTCAACTATGGCTACACCTTC,CASRRPGTDVNYGYTF
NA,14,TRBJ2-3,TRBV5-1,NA,TGCGCCAGCAGCTTGGGGGACACCACAGATACGCAGTATTTT,CASSLGDTTDTQYF
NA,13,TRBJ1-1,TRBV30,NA,TGTGCCTGGAGTCACGGTAGCCCCGCCGAAGCTTTCTTT,CAWSHGSPAEAFF
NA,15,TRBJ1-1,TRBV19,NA,TGTGCCAGTAGCGTCAGCCAGACCGGGGACACTGAAGCTTTCTTT,CASSVSQTGDTEAFF
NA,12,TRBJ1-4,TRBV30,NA,TGTGCCTGGAGTGATAGTCATGAAAAACTGTTTTTT,CAWSDSHEKLFF
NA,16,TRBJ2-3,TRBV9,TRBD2,TGTGCCAGCAGCTCTGGACTAGCGGTTAGCACAGATACGCAGTATTTT,CASSSGLAVSTDTQYF
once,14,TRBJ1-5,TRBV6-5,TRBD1,TGTGCCAGCAGTATGCAGGGGGCCGTTCAGCCCCAGCATTTT,CASSMQGAVQPQHF
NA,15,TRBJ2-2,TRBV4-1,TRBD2,TGCGCCAGCAGCCAAGAGATCGCGGGGGGCGGGGAGCTGTTTTTT,CASSQEIAGGGELFF
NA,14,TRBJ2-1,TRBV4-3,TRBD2,TGCGCCAGCAGCCAAGAACTAGCGTCAGGAGAGCAGTTCTTC,CASSQELASGEQFF
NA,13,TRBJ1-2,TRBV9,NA,TGTGCCAGCAGCGTCGGGGGGGCCTATGGCTACACCTTC,CASSVGGAYGYTF
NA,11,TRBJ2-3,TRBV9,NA,TGTGCCAGCAGCCCCGGAGGGACGCAGTATTTT,CASSPGGTQYF
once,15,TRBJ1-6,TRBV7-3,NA,TGTGCCAGCAGCTTAAACCGGGGTTCCCTTTCACCCCTCCACTTT,CASSLNRGSLSPLHF
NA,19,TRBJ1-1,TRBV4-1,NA,TGCGCCAGCAGCCAAGATCCCTCTTCGAGCAGGGCACTGAACACTGAAGCTTTCTTT,CASSQDPSSSRALNTEAFF
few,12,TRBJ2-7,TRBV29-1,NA,TGCAGCGGGGGGGACAGTCGCTACGAGCAGTACTTC,CSGGDSRYEQYF
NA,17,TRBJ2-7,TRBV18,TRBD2,TGTGCCAGCTCACCACCGCCTAGCGGGAGCTTCGCCCACGAGCAGTACTTC,CASSPPPSGSFAHEQYF
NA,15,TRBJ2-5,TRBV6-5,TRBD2,TGTGCCAGCAGTTACCTGACTAGCGGGAAAGAGACCCAGTACTTC,CASSYLTSGKETQYF
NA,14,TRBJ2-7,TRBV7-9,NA,TGTGCCAGCAGCCTTGTGGGAGCTAGTTACGAGCAGTACTTC,CASSLVGASYEQYF
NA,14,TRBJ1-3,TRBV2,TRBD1,TGTGCCAGCAAGTCGCAGGGGGCGCTAAACACCATATATTTT,CASKSQGALNTIYF
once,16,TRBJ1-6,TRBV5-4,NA,TGTGCCAGCAGCTCCCCAGTGGGAGGGTCTAATTCACCCCTCCACTTT,CASSSPVGGSNSPLHF
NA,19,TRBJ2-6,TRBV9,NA,TGTGCCAGCAGCGTAACTCTCCGGGACACCTCATCTGGGGCCAACGTCCTGACTTTC,CASSVTLRDTSSGANVLTF
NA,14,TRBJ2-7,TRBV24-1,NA,TGTGCCACCAGTGACCCCGGGGGATCGGACGAGCAGTACTTC,CATSDPGGSDEQYF
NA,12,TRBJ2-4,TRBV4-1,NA,TGCGCCAGCAGCCAAGCCCTCGGCATTCAGTACTTC,CASSQALGIQYF